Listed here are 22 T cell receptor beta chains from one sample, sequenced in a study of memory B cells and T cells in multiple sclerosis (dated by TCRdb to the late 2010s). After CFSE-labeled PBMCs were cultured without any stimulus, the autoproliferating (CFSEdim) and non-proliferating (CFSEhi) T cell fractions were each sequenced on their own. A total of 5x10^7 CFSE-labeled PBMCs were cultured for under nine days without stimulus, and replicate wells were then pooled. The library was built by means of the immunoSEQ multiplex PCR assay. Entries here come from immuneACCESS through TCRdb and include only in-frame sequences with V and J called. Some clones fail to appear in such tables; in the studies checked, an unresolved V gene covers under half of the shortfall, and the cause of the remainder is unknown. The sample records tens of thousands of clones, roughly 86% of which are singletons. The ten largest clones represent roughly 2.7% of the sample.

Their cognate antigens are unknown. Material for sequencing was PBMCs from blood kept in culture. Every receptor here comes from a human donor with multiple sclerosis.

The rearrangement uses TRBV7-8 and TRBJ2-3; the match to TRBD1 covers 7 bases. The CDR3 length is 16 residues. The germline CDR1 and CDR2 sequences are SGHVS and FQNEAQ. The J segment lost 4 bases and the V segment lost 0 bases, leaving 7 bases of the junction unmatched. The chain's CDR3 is CASSLATGIMADTQYF. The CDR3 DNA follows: TGTGCCAGCAGCTTAGCGACAGGGATTATGGCAGATACGCAGTATTTT.

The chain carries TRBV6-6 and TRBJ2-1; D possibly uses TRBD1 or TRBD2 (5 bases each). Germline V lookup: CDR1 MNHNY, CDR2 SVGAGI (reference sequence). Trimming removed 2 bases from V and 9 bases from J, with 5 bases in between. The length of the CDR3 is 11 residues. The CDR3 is CASSYGGEQFF. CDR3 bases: TGTGCCAGCAGTTACGGGGGTGAGCAGTTCTTC.

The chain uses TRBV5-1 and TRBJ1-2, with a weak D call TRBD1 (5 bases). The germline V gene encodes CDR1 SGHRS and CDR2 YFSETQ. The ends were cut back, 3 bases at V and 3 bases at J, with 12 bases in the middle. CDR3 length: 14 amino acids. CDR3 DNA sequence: TGCGCCAGCAGCTCCTCCCCGGGGGACTATGGCTACACCTTC. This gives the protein CASSSSPGDYGYTF.

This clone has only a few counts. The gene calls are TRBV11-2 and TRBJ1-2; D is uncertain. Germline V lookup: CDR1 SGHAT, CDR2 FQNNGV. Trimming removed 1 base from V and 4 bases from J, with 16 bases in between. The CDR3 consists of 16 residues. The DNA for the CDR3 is TGTGCCAGCAGCTTAGTCAGCTACAGCCCGATCTATGGCTACACCTTC. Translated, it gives CASSLVSYSPIYGYTF.

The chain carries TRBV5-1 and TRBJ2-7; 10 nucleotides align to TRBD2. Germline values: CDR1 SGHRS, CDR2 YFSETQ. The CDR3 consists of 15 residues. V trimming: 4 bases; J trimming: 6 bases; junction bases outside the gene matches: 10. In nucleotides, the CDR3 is TGCGCCAGCAGCGGCGACGGACTAGCGGCGGTCGAGCAGTACTTC. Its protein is CASSGDGLAAVEQYF.

The CDR3 spells CAWSSGPINEQFF. The CDR3 DNA is TGTGCCTGGAGTTCAGGGCCAATCAATGAGCAGTTCTTC. This chain joins TRBV30 and TRBJ2-1, with D perhaps matching TRBD1 (5 bases). The CDR3 consists of 13 residues. V lost 2 bases and J lost 6, with 11 bases in between. Germline assignment: CDR1 GTSNPN and CDR2 SVGIG (reference sequence).

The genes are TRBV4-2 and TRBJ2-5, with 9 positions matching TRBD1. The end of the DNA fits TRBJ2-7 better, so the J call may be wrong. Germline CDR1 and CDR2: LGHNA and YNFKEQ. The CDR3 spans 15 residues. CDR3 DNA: TGTGCCAGCAGCCGCCAACAGGGGGCGACCTACGAGCAGTACTTC. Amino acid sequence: CASSRQQGATYEQYF.

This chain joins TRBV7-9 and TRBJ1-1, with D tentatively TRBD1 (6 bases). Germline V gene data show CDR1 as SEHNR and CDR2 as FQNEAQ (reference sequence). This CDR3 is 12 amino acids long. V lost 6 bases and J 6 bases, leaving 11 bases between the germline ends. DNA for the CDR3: TGTGCCAGCAGTTGGGGGGGCCCTGAAGCTTTCTTT. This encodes CASSWGGPEAFF.

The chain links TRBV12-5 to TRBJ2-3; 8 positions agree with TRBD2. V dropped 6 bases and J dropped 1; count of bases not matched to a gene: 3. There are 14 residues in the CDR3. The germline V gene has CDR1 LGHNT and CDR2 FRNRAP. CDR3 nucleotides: TGTGCTAGTGGGAATAGCGGGGGCACAGATACGCAGTATTTT. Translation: CASGNSGGTDTQYF.

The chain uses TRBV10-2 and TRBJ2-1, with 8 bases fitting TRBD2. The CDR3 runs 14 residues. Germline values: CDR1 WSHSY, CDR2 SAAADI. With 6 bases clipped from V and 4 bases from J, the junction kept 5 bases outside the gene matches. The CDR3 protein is CASRASGPYNEQFF. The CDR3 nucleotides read TGCGCCAGCAGGGCTAGCGGGCCTTACAATGAGCAGTTCTTC.

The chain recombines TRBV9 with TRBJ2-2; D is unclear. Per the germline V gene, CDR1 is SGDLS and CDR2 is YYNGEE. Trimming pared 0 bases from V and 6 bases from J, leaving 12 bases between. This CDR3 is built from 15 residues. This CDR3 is CASSVGPSPAGELFF. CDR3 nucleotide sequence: TGTGCCAGCAGCGTAGGACCGTCTCCGGCCGGGGAGCTGTTTTTT.

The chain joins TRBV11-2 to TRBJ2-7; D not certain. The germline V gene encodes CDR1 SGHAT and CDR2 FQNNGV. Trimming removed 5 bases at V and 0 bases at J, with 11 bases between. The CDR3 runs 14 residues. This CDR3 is CASSQDRRSYEQYF. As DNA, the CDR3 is TGTGCCAGCAGCCAGGACCGGCGCTCCTACGAGCAGTACTTC. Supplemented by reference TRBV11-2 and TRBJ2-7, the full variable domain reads EAGVAQSPRYKIIEKRQSVAFWCNPISGHATLYWYQQILGQGPKLLIQFQNNGVVDDSQLPKDRFSAERLKGVDSTLKIQPAKLEDSAVYLCASSQDRRSYEQYFGPGTRLTVT.

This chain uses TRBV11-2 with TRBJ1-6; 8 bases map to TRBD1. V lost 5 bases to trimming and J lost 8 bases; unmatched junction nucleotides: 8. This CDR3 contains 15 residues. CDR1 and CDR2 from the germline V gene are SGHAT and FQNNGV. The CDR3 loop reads CASSPRTGFDSPLHF. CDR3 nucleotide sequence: TGTGCCAGCAGCCCCCGGACAGGGTTTGATTCACCCCTCCACTTT. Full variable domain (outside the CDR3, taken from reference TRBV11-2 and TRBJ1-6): EAGVAQSPRYKIIEKRQSVAFWCNPISGHATLYWYQQILGQGPKLLIQFQNNGVVDDSQLPKDRFSAERLKGVDSTLKIQPAKLEDSAVYLCASSPRTGFDSPLHFGNGTRLTVT.

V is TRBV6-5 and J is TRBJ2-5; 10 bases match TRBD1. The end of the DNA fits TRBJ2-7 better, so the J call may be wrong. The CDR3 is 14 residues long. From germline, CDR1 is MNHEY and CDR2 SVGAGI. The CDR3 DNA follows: TGTGCCAGTCGAAGGGGACAGGGGACCTACGAGCAGTACTTC. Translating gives CASRRGQGTYEQYF.

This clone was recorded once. CDR3 amino acids: CASSLGTANTEAFF. The CDR3 DNA is TGCGCCAGCAGCTTAGGGACGGCGAACACTGAAGCTTTCTTT. The rearrangement joins TRBV5-1 to TRBJ1-1; D possibly corresponds to TRBD1 (5 bases). V gave up 2 bases and J gave up 1 base, with 9 bases separating them. The V gene's germline CDR1 is SGHRS and CDR2 YFSETQ. This CDR3 region has 14 residues.

In DNA, the CDR3 is TGTGCCAGCAGCTTGGATCGGGGTCAGGTAAATGAGCAGTTCTTC. It translates to CASSLDRGQVNEQFF. The chain carries TRBV5-4 and TRBJ2-1; maybe TRBD2 (5 bases). CDR1 is SGHNT and CDR2 is YYREEE in the germline V gene (reference sequence). The CDR3 consists of 15 residues. Trimming stripped 0 bases from V and 7 bases from J, with 14 bases between.

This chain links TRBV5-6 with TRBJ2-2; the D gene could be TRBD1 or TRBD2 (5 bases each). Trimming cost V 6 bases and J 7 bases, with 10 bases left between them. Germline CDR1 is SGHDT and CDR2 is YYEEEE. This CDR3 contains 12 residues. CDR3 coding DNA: TGTGCCAGCACCGAGGGGAGCGGGGAGCTGTTTTTT. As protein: CASTEGSGELFF.

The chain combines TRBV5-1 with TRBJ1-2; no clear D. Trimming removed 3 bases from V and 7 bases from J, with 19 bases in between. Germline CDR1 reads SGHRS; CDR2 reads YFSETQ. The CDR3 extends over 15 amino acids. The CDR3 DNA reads TGCGCCAGCAGCTCTCGACCGGTCTCAGGCGCTGGCTACACCTTC. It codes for CASSSRPVSGAGYTF. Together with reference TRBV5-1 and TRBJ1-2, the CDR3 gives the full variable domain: KAGVTQTPRYLIKTRGQQVTLSCSPISGHRSVSWYQQTPGQGLQFLFEYFSETQRNKGNFPGRFSGRQFSNSRSEMNVSTLELGDSALYLCASSSRPVSGAGYTFGSGTRLTVV.

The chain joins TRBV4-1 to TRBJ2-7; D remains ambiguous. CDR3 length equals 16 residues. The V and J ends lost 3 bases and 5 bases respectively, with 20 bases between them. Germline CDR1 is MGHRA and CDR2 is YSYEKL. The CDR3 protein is CASSHGVIGRWNEQYF. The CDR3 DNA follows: TGCGCCAGCAGCCATGGGGTGATTGGCAGGTGGAACGAGCAGTACTTC.

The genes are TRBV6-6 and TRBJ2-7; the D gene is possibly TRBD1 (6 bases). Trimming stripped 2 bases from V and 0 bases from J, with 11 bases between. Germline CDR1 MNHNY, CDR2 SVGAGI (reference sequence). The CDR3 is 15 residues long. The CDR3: CASSYTPGHSYEQYF. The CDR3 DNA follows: TGTGCCAGCAGTTACACTCCGGGACACTCCTACGAGCAGTACTTC.

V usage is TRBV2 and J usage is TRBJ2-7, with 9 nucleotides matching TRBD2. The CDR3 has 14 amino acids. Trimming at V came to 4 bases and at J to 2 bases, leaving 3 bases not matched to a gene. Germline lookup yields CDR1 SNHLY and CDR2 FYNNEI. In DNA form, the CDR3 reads TGTGCCAGCAGTGCGCCTAGCGGGACCTACGAGCAGTACTTC. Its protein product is CASSAPSGTYEQYF.

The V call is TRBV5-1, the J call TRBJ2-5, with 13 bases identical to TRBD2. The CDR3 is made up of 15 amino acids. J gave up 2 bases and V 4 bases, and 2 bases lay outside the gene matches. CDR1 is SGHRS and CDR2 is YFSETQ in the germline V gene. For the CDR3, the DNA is TGCGCCAGCAGCCGGACTAGCGGGGGTCAAGAGACCCAGTACTTC. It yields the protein CASSRTSGGQETQYF.